The clone carrying this TCR beta chain was seen a handful of times. The antigen is unknown. This may come from a read error, since a much larger clone is one base off. The sample is drawn from a study of Graves' ophthalmopathy and Graves' hyperthyroidism. Whole-study context: Peripheral blood was gathered at first diagnosis, ahead of any treatment whatsoever.

Other autoimmune diseases, uncontrolled infections, pregnancy or lactation led to the exclusion of patients. Study observations and caveats: Among thyroid clonotypes expanded above 0.001 frequency, most also appeared in blood. The study's model predicted ophthalmopathy progression at 70% to 71% sensitivity and approximately 72% specificity.

RNA transcripts were the template, and TCR beta CDR3 regions were amplified from them. The first-round RT-PCR employed HTBI primers together with the Qiagen OneStep RT-PCR kit. A multiplex PCR was then performed as the second round. TCRdb processed the multiplex PCR reads anew with MiXCR; each CDR3 protein has one entry. The profile shows some 370,000 distinct CDR3 sequences, 15% to 20% of them singletons. The CDR3 runs to 14 residues. Germline V lookup: CDR1 SGHVS, CDR2 FNYEAQ. The clonotype comes from an adult woman with stable Graves' hyperthyroidism. The chain links TRBV7-6 to TRBJ2-2, with D possibly being TRBD1 or TRBD2 (5 bases each). Sequencing used peripheral blood. The DNA for the CDR3 is TGTACCAGCAGCTTAGCGAGGGGTTCCGGGGAGCTGTTTTTT. Translated, it gives CTSSLARGSGELFF.